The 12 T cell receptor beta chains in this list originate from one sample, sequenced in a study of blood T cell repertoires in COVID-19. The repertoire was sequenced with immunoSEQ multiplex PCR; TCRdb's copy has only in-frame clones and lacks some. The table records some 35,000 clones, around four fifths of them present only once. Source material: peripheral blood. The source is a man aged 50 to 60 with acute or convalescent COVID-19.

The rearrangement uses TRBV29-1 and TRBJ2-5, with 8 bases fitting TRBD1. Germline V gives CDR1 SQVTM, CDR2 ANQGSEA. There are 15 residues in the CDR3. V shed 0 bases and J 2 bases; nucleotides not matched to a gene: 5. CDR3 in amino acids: CSVEDLQGAQETQYF. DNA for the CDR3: TGCAGCGTTGAAGATTTGCAGGGGGCGCAAGAGACCCAGTACTTC.

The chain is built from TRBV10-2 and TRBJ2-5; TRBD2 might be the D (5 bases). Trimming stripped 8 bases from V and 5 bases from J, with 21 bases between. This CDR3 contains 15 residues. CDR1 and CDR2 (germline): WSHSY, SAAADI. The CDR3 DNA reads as TGCGCCAGCTCCGGGGATCGGTTCTCGGGGGAGACCCAGTACTTC. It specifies CASSGDRFSGETQYF.

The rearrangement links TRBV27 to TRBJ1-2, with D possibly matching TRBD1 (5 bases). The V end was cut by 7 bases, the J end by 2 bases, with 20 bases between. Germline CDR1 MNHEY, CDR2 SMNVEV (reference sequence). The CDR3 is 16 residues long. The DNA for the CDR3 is TGTGCCAGCACCCGGACATCAGGAGGGGAGAACTATGGCTACACCTTC. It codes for CASTRTSGGENYGYTF.

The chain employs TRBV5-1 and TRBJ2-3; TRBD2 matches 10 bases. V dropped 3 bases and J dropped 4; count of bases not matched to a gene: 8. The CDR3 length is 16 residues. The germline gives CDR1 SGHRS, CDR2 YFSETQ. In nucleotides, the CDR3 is TGCGCCAGCAGCTGGACTAGCGGACTAAGGGCAGATACGCAGTATTTT. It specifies CASSWTSGLRADTQYF.

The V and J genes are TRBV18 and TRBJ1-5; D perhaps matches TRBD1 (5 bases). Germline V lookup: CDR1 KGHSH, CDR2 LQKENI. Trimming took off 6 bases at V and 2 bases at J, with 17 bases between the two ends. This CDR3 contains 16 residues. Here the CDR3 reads CASSEGPGMGNQPQHF. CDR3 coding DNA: TGTGCCAGCTCCGAAGGGCCAGGGATGGGCAATCAGCCCCAGCATTTT.

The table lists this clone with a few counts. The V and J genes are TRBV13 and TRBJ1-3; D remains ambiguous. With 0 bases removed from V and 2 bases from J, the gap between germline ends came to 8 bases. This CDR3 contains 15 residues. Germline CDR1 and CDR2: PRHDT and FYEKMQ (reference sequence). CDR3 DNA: TGTGCCAGCAGCTTAGGCCTATTGGCTGGAAACACCATATATTTT. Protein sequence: CASSLGLLAGNTIYF.

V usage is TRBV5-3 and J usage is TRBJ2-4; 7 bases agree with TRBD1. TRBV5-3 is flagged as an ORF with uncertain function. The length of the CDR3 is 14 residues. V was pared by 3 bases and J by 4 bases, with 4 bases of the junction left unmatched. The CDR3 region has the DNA TGTGCCAGAAGCTCCGGACAGGTGAAAAACATTCAGTACTTC. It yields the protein CARSSGQVKNIQYF.

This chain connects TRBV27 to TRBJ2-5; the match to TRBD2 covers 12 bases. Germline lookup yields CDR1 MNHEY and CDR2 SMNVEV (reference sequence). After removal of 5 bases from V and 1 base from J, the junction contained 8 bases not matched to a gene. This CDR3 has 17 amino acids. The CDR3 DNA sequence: TGTGCCAGCAGTGCGGGACTAGCGGGCACTCTCCAAGAGACCCAGTACTTC. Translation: CASSAGLAGTLQETQYF.

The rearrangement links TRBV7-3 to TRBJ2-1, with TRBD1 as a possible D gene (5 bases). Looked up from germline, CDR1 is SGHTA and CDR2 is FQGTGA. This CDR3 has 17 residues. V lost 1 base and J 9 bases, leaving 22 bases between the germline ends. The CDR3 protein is CASSLMGRTGASAEQFF. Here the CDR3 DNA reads TGTGCCAGCAGCTTAATGGGTCGTACAGGAGCCTCGGCTGAGCAGTTCTTC.

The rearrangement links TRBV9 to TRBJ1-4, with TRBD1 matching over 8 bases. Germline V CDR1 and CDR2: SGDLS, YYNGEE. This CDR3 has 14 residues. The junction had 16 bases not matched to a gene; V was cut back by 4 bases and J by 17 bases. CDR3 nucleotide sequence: TGTGCCAGCAGCCCCGGACAGGGAGAGGTCGCCTTTTTTTTT. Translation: CASSPGQGEVAFFF.

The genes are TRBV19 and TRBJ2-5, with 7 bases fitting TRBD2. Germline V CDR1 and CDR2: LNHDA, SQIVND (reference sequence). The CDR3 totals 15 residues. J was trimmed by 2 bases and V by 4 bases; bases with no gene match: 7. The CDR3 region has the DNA TGTGCCAGTAGTACAGGCACTAGCGTTCAAGAGACCCAGTACTTC. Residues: CASSTGTSVQETQYF.

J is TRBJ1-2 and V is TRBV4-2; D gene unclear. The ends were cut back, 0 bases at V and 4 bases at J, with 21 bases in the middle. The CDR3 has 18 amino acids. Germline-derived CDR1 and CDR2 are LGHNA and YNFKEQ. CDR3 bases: TGTGCCAGCAGCCAAGACACCATACGCGACACGACGATCTATGGCTACACCTTC. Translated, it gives CASSQDTIRDTTIYGYTF.